Listed here are 19 T cell receptor beta chains from one sample, sequenced in a study of technical replicates of blood from several donors (dated by TCRdb to 2017 to 2019). The library came from the immunoSEQ multiplex PCR assay. What TCRdb holds here is the immuneACCESS table cut down to in-frame rearrangements. Part of the clones is not present; checked against another copy, under half of the missing clones reflect an unresolved V gene, and the others are unexplained. For this sample there are around 62,000 clones; 95% to 98% appear just once. 0.16% of the sample is in the top ten clones. Sequenced input: T cells isolated from PBMCs. These receptors were collected from a human donor in good health.

This chain joins TRBV18 and TRBJ1-5; D not certain. Trimming cost V 8 bases and J 0 bases, with 11 bases left between them. Germline V gene sequence: CDR1 KGHSH, CDR2 LQKENI. CDR3 length: 14 amino acids. In DNA form, the CDR3 reads TGTGCCAGCAACAAAGTGTCTAGCAATCAGCCCCAGCATTTT. Translation gives CASNKVSSNQPQHF.

This chain links TRBV28 with TRBJ2-7, with D maybe TRBD2 (7 bases). The CDR3 consists of 12 residues. The V gene lost 7 bases and the J gene lost 3 bases, with 10 bases spanning the gap. Germline CDR1 reads MDHEN; CDR2 reads SYDVKM. CDR3: CASNREGYEQYF. The CDR3 nucleotides are TGTGCCAGCAACAGGGAGGGCTACGAGCAGTACTTC. Full variable domain (rest looked up from reference TRBV28 and TRBJ2-7): DVKVTQSSRYLVKRTGEKVFLECVQDMDHENMFWYRQDPGLGLRLIYFSYDVKMKEKGDIPEGYSVSREKKERFSLILESASTNQTSMYLCASNREGYEQYFGPGTRLTVT.

V and J are TRBV27 and TRBJ2-7, with 7 bases lining up with TRBD2. The CDR3 is 15 residues long. Germline values: CDR1 MNHEY, CDR2 SMNVEV (reference sequence). J lost 6 bases, V lost 2 bases, and 10 bases had no gene match. As DNA, the CDR3 is TGTGCCAGCAGTTTACTGCCGCGGGAGTTTAGCGAGCAGTACTTC. It is translated as CASSLLPREFSEQYF.

This clone has just one count. This chain joins TRBV29-1 and TRBJ2-7; 13 bases are shared with TRBD2. V lost 2 bases, J lost 3 bases, and 4 bases stayed unmatched. Germline lookup yields CDR1 SQVTM and CDR2 ANQGSEA. This CDR3 contains 15 residues. The CDR3: CSVETGLAGYYEQYF. CDR3 coding DNA: TGCAGCGTTGAAACGGGACTAGCGGGATACTACGAGCAGTACTTC.

This chain uses TRBV12-5 with TRBJ2-5, with D unresolved. The ends were cut back, 7 bases at V and 0 bases at J, with 9 bases in the middle. Germline V gives CDR1 LGHNT, CDR2 FRNRAP. The CDR3 has 13 amino acids. The CDR3 bases are TGTGCTAGTGTTCATCCAAACCAAGAGACCCAGTACTTC. This translates into CASVHPNQETQYF.

V gene TRBV4-2 combines with J gene TRBJ1-2; a weak D match, TRBD1 (5 bases). CDR1 is LGHNA and CDR2 is YNFKEQ in the germline V gene. V was trimmed by 6 bases and J by 0 bases, leaving 8 bases between them. CDR3 size: 13 residues. This CDR3 reads CASSPTANYGYTF. CDR3 DNA: TGTGCCAGCAGTCCGACAGCTAACTATGGCTACACCTTC.

The J gene is TRBJ1-1, the V gene TRBV7-6; 11 bases align to TRBD1. V trimming: 6 bases; J trimming: 8 bases; junction bases outside the gene matches: 11. The CDR3 totals 15 residues. Germline CDR1 is SGHVS and CDR2 is FNYEAQ. The CDR3: CASRSLLGQGAEAFF. CDR3 nucleotide sequence: TGTGCCAGCAGATCCCTTCTCGGACAGGGGGCCGAAGCTTTCTTT.

The rearrangement uses TRBV11-2 and TRBJ2-5, with 7 bases that match TRBD2. CDR3 size: 17 residues. Germline V gene data show CDR1 as SGHAT and CDR2 as FQNNGV. Unmatched junction bases numbered 12, after V lost 0 bases and J lost 5 bases. CDR3 nucleotides: TGTGCCAGCAGCTTAGACGTACGACTAGCTTCTAGGGAGACCCAGTACTTC. Amino acid sequence: CASSLDVRLASRETQYF. The whole variable domain, remainder taken from reference TRBV11-2 and TRBJ2-5, is EAGVAQSPRYKIIEKRQSVAFWCNPISGHATLYWYQQILGQGPKLLIQFQNNGVVDDSQLPKDRFSAERLKGVDSTLKIQPAKLEDSAVYLCASSLDVRLASRETQYFGPGTRLLVL.

V gene TRBV28 combines with J gene TRBJ1-3; 8 positions agree with TRBD1. This CDR3 has 18 residues. V gave up 3 bases and J gave up 0 bases; unmatched junction bases: 10. Germline CDR1 is MDHEN and CDR2 is SYDVKM. The CDR3: CASSFPGQVSLSGNTIYF. CDR3 coding DNA: TGTGCCAGCAGTTTCCCGGGACAGGTGTCGCTCTCTGGAAACACCATATATTTT.

This clone was counted only a few times. This chain connects TRBV2 to TRBJ2-3; no definite D call. Trimming stripped 5 bases from V and 2 bases from J, with 8 bases between. The CDR3 spans 13 residues. Germline CDR1 is SNHLY and CDR2 is FYNNEI. CDR3 region: CASSYSYTDTQYF. The CDR3 DNA is TGTGCCAGCAGTTACAGTTACACAGATACGCAGTATTTT. The full variable domain, with the rest looked up from reference TRBV2 and TRBJ2-3, is EPEVTQTPSHQVTQMGQEVILRCVPISNHLYFYWYRQILGQKVEFLVSFYNNEISEKSEIFDDQFSVERPDGSNFTLKIRSTKLEDSAMYFCASSYSYTDTQYFGPGTRLTVL.

This clone was detected once. The genes are TRBV11-3 and TRBJ2-7; possibly TRBD1 for D (6 bases). Germline V gives CDR1 SGHNT, CDR2 YENEEA. Trimming removed 5 bases from V and 3 bases from J, with 11 bases in between. The CDR3 spans 13 residues. The CDR3 loop is CASSKKDSYEQYF. CDR3 DNA sequence: TGTGCCAGCAGCAAAAAGGACAGCTACGAGCAGTACTTC.

The V and J genes are TRBV10-3 and TRBJ2-2; D is unresolved. V was trimmed by 7 bases and J by 3 bases, leaving 3 bases between them. Looked up from germline, CDR1 is ENHRY and CDR2 is SYGVKD. This CDR3 is built from 11 residues. CDR3 in amino acids: CAITDTGELFF. In DNA, the CDR3 is TGTGCCATCACAGACACCGGGGAGCTGTTTTTT.

V and J are TRBV5-1 and TRBJ1-1; 9 nucleotides align to TRBD1. Germline trimming cut 4 bases from V and 3 bases from J; bases unmatched to any gene: 7. This CDR3 comprises 15 residues. Germline V lookup: CDR1 SGHRS, CDR2 YFSETQ. CDR3 sequence reads: CASSTSTGGYTEAFF. CDR3 nucleotide sequence: TGCGCCAGCAGCACATCGACAGGGGGTTACACTGAAGCTTTCTTT.

This chain links TRBV18 with TRBJ2-7, with D possibly TRBD2 on 6 matching bases. Germline values: CDR1 KGHSH, CDR2 LQKENI. This CDR3 spans 15 amino acids. V dropped 3 bases and J dropped 3 bases, with 15 bases sitting between them. CDR3 region: CASSPGLATGYEQYF. In DNA, the CDR3 is TGTGCCAGCTCACCTGGGCTAGCGACTGGCTACGAGCAGTACTTC.

The V gene is TRBV7-9, the J gene TRBJ2-2; the match to TRBD2 covers 9 bases. V dropped 4 bases and J dropped 6; count of bases not matched to a gene: 3. This CDR3 spans 14 amino acids. Germline V gives CDR1 SEHNR, CDR2 FQNEAQ (reference sequence). The DNA for the CDR3 is TGTGCCAGCAGCTGGAGCGGGGGGTCCGGGGAGCTGTTTTTT. Its translation: CASSWSGGSGELFF.

V and J are TRBV13 and TRBJ2-1; possibly TRBD2 for D (6 bases). The ends were cut back, 6 bases at V and 3 bases at J, with 15 bases in the middle. The CDR3 length is 15 residues. Germline assignment: CDR1 PRHDT and CDR2 FYEKMQ (reference sequence). The CDR3 nucleotides read TGTGCCAGCAGACTCGCGAGGAGGGGCTACAATGAGCAGTTCTTC. It encodes CASRLARRGYNEQFF.

Only one count was recorded for this clone. The chain has TRBV2 and TRBJ1-2, with 9 bases aligning to TRBD1. This CDR3 comprises 14 residues. Germline CDR1 SNHLY, CDR2 FYNNEI. V dropped 3 bases and J dropped 4; count of bases not matched to a gene: 3. CDR3 DNA: TGTGCCAGCAGTGAGACAGGGGGGTTCTATGGCTACACCTTC. Translation gives CASSETGGFYGYTF.

The chain combines TRBV6-5 with TRBJ1-2; D might be TRBD1 (6 bases). V was trimmed by 6 bases and J by 8 bases, leaving 22 bases between them. CDR1 MNHEY and CDR2 SVGAGI come from the germline V gene. There are 15 residues in the CDR3. The CDR3 sequence: CASRRTLGATGGYTF. DNA of the CDR3: TGTGCCAGCAGAAGAACTTTGGGGGCGACGGGAGGCTACACCTTC.

The rearrangement links TRBV7-9 to TRBJ2-7; a possible D gene is TRBD2 (6 bases). With 1 base removed from V and 6 bases from J, the gap between germline ends came to 19 bases. The germline V gene has CDR1 SEHNR and CDR2 FQNEAQ (reference sequence). The CDR3 is 16 amino acids. CDR3 loop: CASSLGPSETLPEQYF. The CDR3 region has the DNA TGTGCCAGCAGCTTAGGGCCTAGCGAAACGCTCCCCGAGCAGTACTTC.